This TCR beta chain was observed in a study of cytomegalovirus exposure and HLA in healthy donors. General study results and limits: Later, an analysis showed that TCR beta chains associated with HLA were more clonally expanded than others that were equally common. Among immune exposure information, only CMV serostatus was available. Relative to the approximately 700-donor mean, N-insertions were reportedly fewer in an Asian-associated ancestry cluster in a later analysis. An apparent linkage of common viral pathogens to several of the most significant clusters emerged in a later analysis.

For this clone: Its antigen is undetermined.

PCR was performed using 60 Vbeta and 13 Jbeta primers. Sequencing used immunoSEQ multiplex PCR; TCRdb keeps in-frame clones, though not all of them. The repertoire holds 150,000 to 200,000 clones, with 84% as singletons. The V gene's germline CDR1 is LNHDA and CDR2 SQIVND (reference sequence). CDR3 length equals 14 residues. V was cut by 9 bases and J by 5 bases, with 17 bases left in between. This sequence originates from a man aged 45-65 years in good health and CMV-seropositive. What was sequenced was PBMCs. The chain carries TRBV19 and TRBJ1-5; D uncertain. CDR3 amino acids: CASLEVGQDQPQHF. CDR3 DNA: TGTGCCAGCCTCGAAGTTGGGCAGGATCAGCCCCAGCATTTT.